These T cell receptor beta chains were read from a single sample in a study of blood T cell repertoires in COVID-19. Using immunoSEQ multiplex PCR, the repertoire was profiled, and TCRdb retains in-frame clones only, with some absent. This table holds 200,000 to 300,000 clones, 70% to 90% found once. Material for sequencing was PBMCs or T cells enriched from blood (not recorded which). All receptors derive from a woman between 35 and 50 years old with acute COVID-19. The CDR3 runs from the conserved cysteine through the conserved F or W. The D gene is left open where the match is weak. Size tells how often a clone was seen (once, few, many) or the class of an expanded clone, and some rows leave it out.

J gene	D gene	clone size	V gene	CDR3 protein	CDR3 DNA
TRBJ2-5	.	.	TRBV24-1	CATSDFNRGGVGTQYF	TGTGCCACCAGTGATTTCAATCGAGGGGGGGTCGGGACCCAGTACTTC
TRBJ2-7	.	.	TRBV11-2	CASSPDRYISYEQYF	TGTGCCAGCAGCCCCGACAGATATATCTCCTACGAGCAGTACTTC
TRBJ2-1	TRBD2	.	TRBV9	CASSVDPPGGLANEQFF	TGTGCCAGCAGCGTAGACCCTCCGGGGGGACTAGCGAATGAGCAGTTCTTC
TRBJ2-1	TRBD2	.	TRBV7-6	CASSLGTSGSIYNEQFF	TGTGCCAGCAGCCTGGGGACTAGCGGGTCGATTTACAATGAGCAGTTCTTC
TRBJ2-6	.	.	TRBV7-2	CASSLVGGAGANVLTF	TGTGCCAGCAGCTTAGTTGGGGGCGCTGGGGCCAACGTCCTGACTTTC
TRBJ2-2	.	.	TRBV20-1	CSASIRVTGELFF	TGCAGTGCTAGTATTAGAGTTACCGGGGAGCTGTTTTTT
TRBJ2-5	TRBD1	.	TRBV5-5	CASSLTGATYQETQYF	TGTGCCAGCAGCTTGACAGGGGCGACGTACCAAGAGACCCAGTACTTC
TRBJ2-2	.	once	TRBV11-2	CASSFRGLTNTGELFF	TGTGCCAGCAGCTTTCGCGGACTCACCAACACCGGGGAGCTGTTTTTT
TRBJ2-5	.	.	TRBV3-1/TRBV3-2	CASSLNYGGETQYF	TGTGCCAGCAGCCTTAACTACGGGGGAGAGACCCAGTACTTC
TRBJ2-1	TRBD2	.	TRBV6-6	CASSPTAYGRVDNEQFF	TGTGCCAGCAGTCCGACCGCCTACGGGAGGGTCGACAATGAGCAGTTCTTC
TRBJ2-5	TRBD2	.	TRBV14	CASSPGTIETQYF	TGTGCCAGCAGCCCCGGGACTATAGAGACCCAGTACTTC
TRBJ1-2	.	.	TRBV13	CASSQSDRTIIYGYTF	TGTGCCAGCAGCCAATCGGACAGAACGATAATTTATGGCTACACCTTC
TRBJ2-5	.	.	TRBV29-1	CSAAASAVETQYF	TGCAGCGCCGCGGCCTCGGCTGTGGAGACCCAGTACTTC
TRBJ2-6	.	.	TRBV24-1	CATSDSGTGANVLTF	TGTGCCACCAGTGATTCAGGTACTGGGGCCAACGTCCTGACTTTC
TRBJ2-7	TRBD1	few	TRBV6-5	CASNRQGSHEQYF	TGTGCCAGCAACCGACAGGGGTCACACGAGCAGTACTTC
TRBJ2-1	TRBD2	.	TRBV29-1	CSVGLAGEGEQFF	TGCAGCGTAGGACTAGCGGGAGAGGGTGAGCAGTTCTTC
TRBJ1-5	.	.	TRBV5-1	CASSVSGAGGNQPQHF	TGCGCCAGCAGCGTTAGTGGGGCTGGGGGCAATCAGCCCCAGCATTTT
TRBJ2-1	TRBD1	.	TRBV4-1	CASSHLGQAYNEQFF	TGCGCCAGCAGCCACCTCGGACAGGCCTACAATGAGCAGTTCTTC
TRBJ2-3	.	.	TRBV7-8	CASSLLMAVDTQYF	TGTGCCAGCAGCCTTCTGATGGCTGTAGATACGCAGTATTTT
TRBJ2-7	.	once	TRBV6-5	CASSAGNYEQYF	TGTGCCAGCAGCGCCGGGAACTACGAGCAGTACTTC
TRBJ2-5	.	.	TRBV18	CASSPRPSGWETQYF	TGTGCCAGCTCACCACGACCCAGCGGGTGGGAGACCCAGTACTTC
TRBJ2-2	TRBD2	.	TRBV7-2	CASSQVKAGGPSGELFF	TGTGCCAGCAGCCAAGTTAAAGCGGGAGGGCCGAGCGGGGAGCTGTTTTTT
TRBJ2-1	.	.	TRBV25-1	CASSAGYNEQFF	TGTGCCAGCAGTGCAGGGTACAATGAGCAGTTCTTC
TRBJ2-3	.	.	TRBV7-9	CASSSLALAASTDTQYF	TGTGCCAGCAGCTCCTTAGCGTTAGCGGCCAGCACAGATACGCAGTATTTT
TRBJ1-4	.	.	TRBV19	CASSINQGEKLFF	TGTGCCAGTAGTATAAACCAGGGTGAAAAACTGTTTTTT
TRBJ1-1	TRBD1	.	TRBV29-1	CSATTGSSEAFF	TGCAGCGCAACGACAGGGAGCTCTGAAGCTTTCTTT
TRBJ1-6	TRBD1	.	TRBV10-1	CASSEWTGESSYNSPLHF	TGCGCCAGCAGTGAGTGGACAGGGGAGAGCTCCTATAATTCACCCCTCCACTTT
TRBJ2-5	.	.	TRBV28	CASSLRGSSSQETQYF	TGTGCCAGCAGTTTAAGGGGGTCAAGCAGCCAAGAGACCCAGTACTTC
TRBJ2-3	TRBD2	few	TRBV7-6	CASKREASTDTQYF	TGTGCCAGCAAGCGGGAGGCTAGCACAGATACGCAGTATTTT
TRBJ1-2	.	.	TRBV19	CASSDAGAHTPAYGYTF	TGTGCCAGTAGCGACGCAGGGGCTCATACGCCGGCCTATGGCTACACCTTC
TRBJ1-6	TRBD1	.	TRBV7-8	CASSLEGDRVSYNSPLHF	TGTGCCAGCAGCTTGGAGGGAGACAGGGTTTCCTATAATTCACCCCTCCACTTT
TRBJ2-7	.	.	TRBV7-9	CASSSIRDSYEQYF	TGTGCCAGCAGCTCTATTCGGGACTCCTACGAGCAGTACTTC
TRBJ2-3	TRBD2	.	TRBV5-1	CASSTTSGSTDTQYF	TGCGCCAGCAGCACCACTAGCGGGAGTACAGATACGCAGTATTTT
TRBJ2-3	.	.	TRBV9	CASSVQQGDTQYF	TGTGCCAGCAGCGTCCAACAGGGAGATACGCAGTATTTT
TRBJ2-1	.	.	TRBV7-9	CASRGTSNEQFF	TGTGCCAGCAGGGGGACAAGCAATGAGCAGTTCTTC
TRBJ1-2	TRBD1	.	TRBV3-1/TRBV3-2	CASSRGTGGAYGYTF	TGTGCCAGCAGCCGCGGGACAGGGGGCGCGTATGGCTACACCTTC
TRBJ2-5	.	.	TRBV27	CASSPRSSGTQYF	TGTGCCAGCAGTCCGAGATCCTCCGGGACCCAGTACTTC
TRBJ1-2	.	.	TRBV25-1	CASSAIDSYGYTF	TGTGCCAGCAGTGCAATCGACAGTTATGGCTACACCTTC
TRBJ2-3	.	.	TRBV7-3	CASRSDPRGSQYF	TGTGCCAGCAGAAGTGACCCTCGGGGTTCGCAGTATTTT
TRBJ1-2	TRBD1	once	TRBV6-5	CASSPRTGLYGYTF	TGTGCCAGCAGTCCACGGACAGGCCTCTATGGCTACACCTTC
TRBJ1-4	.	.	TRBV30	CAWSVGAAEKLFF	TGTGCCTGGAGTGTTGGGGCAGCTGAAAAACTGTTTTTT
TRBJ1-1	.	.	TRBV4-2	CASSQTDRANTEAFF	TGTGCCAGCAGCCAAACCGACAGAGCGAACACTGAAGCTTTCTTT
TRBJ1-6	.	once	TRBV7-9	CASSLEGGNSPLHF	TGTGCCAGCAGCTTAGAGGGAGGTAATTCACCCCTCCACTTT
TRBJ2-1	.	few	TRBV11-2	CASSSPREGGEQFF	TGTGCCAGCAGCTCCCCTCGTGAGGGAGGTGAGCAGTTCTTC
TRBJ2-1	.	.	TRBV7-9	CASSSYRGGSYNEQFF	TGTGCCAGCAGCTCTTACAGGGGGGGCTCCTACAATGAGCAGTTCTTC
TRBJ1-1	.	.	TRBV29-1	CSVSDRWAEAFF	TGCAGCGTTTCAGACAGGTGGGCTGAAGCTTTCTTT